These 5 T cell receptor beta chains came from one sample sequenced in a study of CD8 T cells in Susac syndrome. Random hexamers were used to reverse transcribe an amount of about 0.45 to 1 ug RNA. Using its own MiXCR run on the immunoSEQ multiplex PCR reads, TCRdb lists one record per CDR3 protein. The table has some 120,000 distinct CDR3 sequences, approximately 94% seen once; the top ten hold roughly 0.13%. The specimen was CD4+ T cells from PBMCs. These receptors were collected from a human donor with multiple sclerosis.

The DNA of the CDR3 is TGTGCCAGCAGCTCACGGACATCCCCAGCGGGAACCCAGTACTTC. This codes for CASSSRTSPAGTQYF. The V and J genes are TRBV11-2 and TRBJ2-5; 7 bases fit TRBD2. Germline CDR1 SGHAT, CDR2 FQNNGV. This CDR3 is 15 amino acids long. J was trimmed by 8 bases and V by 4 bases; bases with no gene match: 13.

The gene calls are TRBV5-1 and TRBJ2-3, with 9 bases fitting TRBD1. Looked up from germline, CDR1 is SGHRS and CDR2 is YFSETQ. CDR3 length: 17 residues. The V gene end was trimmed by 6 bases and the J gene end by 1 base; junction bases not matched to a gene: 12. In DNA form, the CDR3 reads TGCGCCAGCAACTCCGGGACAGGGCTTTTACGCACAGATACGCAGTATTTT. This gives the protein CASNSGTGLLRTDTQYF.

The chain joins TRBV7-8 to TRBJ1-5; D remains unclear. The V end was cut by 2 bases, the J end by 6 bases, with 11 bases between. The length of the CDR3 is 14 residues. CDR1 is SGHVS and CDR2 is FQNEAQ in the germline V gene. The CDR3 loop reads CASSLRQVPQPQHF. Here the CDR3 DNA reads TGTGCCAGCAGCTTACGGCAGGTACCTCAGCCCCAGCATTTT.

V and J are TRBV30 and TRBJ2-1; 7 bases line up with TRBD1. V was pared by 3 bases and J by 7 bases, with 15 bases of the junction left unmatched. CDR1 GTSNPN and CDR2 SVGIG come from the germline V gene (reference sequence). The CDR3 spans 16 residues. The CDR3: CAWRLGGQRGPNEQFF. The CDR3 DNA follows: TGTGCCTGGAGGCTAGGGGGACAGAGAGGGCCTAATGAGCAGTTCTTC.

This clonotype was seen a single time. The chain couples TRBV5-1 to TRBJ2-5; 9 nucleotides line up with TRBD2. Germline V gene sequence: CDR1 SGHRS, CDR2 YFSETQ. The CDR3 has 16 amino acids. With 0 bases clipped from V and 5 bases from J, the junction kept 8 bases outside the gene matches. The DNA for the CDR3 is TGCGCCAGCAGCTTGGACGGCGGGGGGGCCGAGGAGACCCAGTACTTC. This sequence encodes CASSLDGGGAEETQYF.